The next 26 T cell receptor beta chains were all read from a single sample in a study of shared clonotypes between healthy human individuals (dated by TCRdb to 2018 to 2021). The method behind the library was the immunoSEQ multiplex PCR assay. In TCRdb, the immuneACCESS table is reduced to in-frame sequences with V and J assigned. These tables do not hold every clone; where another copy was compared, an unresolved V gene accounts for under half, and the others remain unexplained. Present in this sample are roughly 550,000 clones, 95% to 96% of which were seen just once. The ten largest clones capture 0.1% to 0.11% of the sample. For the CD8 naive samples, CD45RO-negative cells were positively selected for CCR7, yielding a CD45RA+CCR7+ population from which TemRA cells were excluded. The sample taken for sequencing was naive CD8+ T cells sorted from blood. This specimen's cell subset or site label, per the study, means: CD45RA+CCR7+. These receptors were obtained from a woman younger than 45 in good health.

The V gene is TRBV2, the J gene TRBJ2-4; 9 positions match TRBD2. This CDR3 spans 16 amino acids. Unmatched junction bases numbered 13, after V lost 1 base and J lost 12 bases. Germline V gene data show CDR1 as SNHLY and CDR2 as FYNNEI. In DNA form, the CDR3 reads TGTGCCAGCAGTGAAGTCATTAGCGGGAGAGGGGTTGGTCAGTACTTC. Its protein is CASSEVISGRGVGQYF.

This clone is a singleton in its sample. The chain uses TRBV2 and TRBJ1-3; D remains ambiguous. The CDR3 has 14 residues. Germline V gene data show CDR1 as SNHLY and CDR2 as FYNNEI. V shed 8 bases and J shed 3 bases, with 14 bases lying between them. The CDR3 protein is CASGGPIVGNTIYF. CDR3 nucleotide sequence: TGTGCCAGCGGAGGACCGATTGTTGGAAACACCATATATTTT.

A note on this clone: A read error is likely, as this CDR3 ends without the conserved phenylalanine or tryptophan. It is unclear where the CDR3 begins or ends on the DNA, so no DNA is shown, and the CDR3 is as TCRdb lists it. V usage is TRBV6-9 and J usage is TRBJ2-7; the D call of TRBD2 is as the table states it, not checked on the DNA. From germline, CDR1 is MNHGY and CDR2 SVAAGI. The CDR3 spans 11 residues, counting both ends. CDR3 region: CASSYSTSGRL.

This clone was seen a single time. The chain couples TRBV27 to TRBJ2-4; D gene ambiguous. The CDR3 runs to 14 residues. Germline loops: CDR1 MNHEY, CDR2 SMNVEV (reference sequence). Trimming removed 5 bases from V and 5 bases from J, with 13 bases in between. CDR3 coding DNA: TGTGCCAGCAGTCCACAAAGGATGGAAAACATTCAGTACTTC. This encodes CASSPQRMENIQYF.

The chain has TRBV6-5 and TRBJ2-3; no firm D call. This CDR3 comprises 14 residues. CDR1 and CDR2 from the germline V gene are MNHEY and SVGAGI. V was trimmed by 2 bases and J by 2 bases, leaving 8 bases between them. In DNA form, the CDR3 reads TGTGCCAGCAGTTACGGTGCGATCACAGATACGCAGTATTTT. Protein product: CASSYGAITDTQYF.

The chain joins TRBV29-1 to TRBJ2-7, with D possibly TRBD2 on 6 matching bases. Germline-derived CDR1 and CDR2 are SQVTM and ANQGSEA. This CDR3 comprises 13 residues. Trimming cost V 3 bases and J 3 bases, with 12 bases left between them. CDR3 protein: CSVEGTGNYEQYF. CDR3 coding DNA: TGCAGCGTTGAGGGGACTGGGAACTACGAGCAGTACTTC.

The rearrangement links TRBV5-4 to TRBJ2-2; TRBD2 matches 9 bases. V dropped 6 bases and J dropped 2; count of bases not matched to a gene: 2. The CDR3 is 14 residues long. The germline V gene has CDR1 SGHNT and CDR2 YYREEE (reference sequence). The CDR3: CASTGTSNTGELFF. Written as DNA, the CDR3 is TGTGCCAGCACCGGGACTAGCAACACCGGGGAGCTGTTTTTT.

The rearrangement uses TRBV5-1 and TRBJ2-1; D call uncertain. V lost 0 bases and J lost 4, with 8 bases in between. Germline V gives CDR1 SGHRS, CDR2 YFSETQ. The CDR3 loop spans 14 amino acids. The CDR3 region has the DNA TGCGCCAGCAGCTTGGACAGTGGATACAATGAGCAGTTCTTC. This codes for CASSLDSGYNEQFF.

As to this clone: At the DNA level, this CDR3 is encoded by other sequences in the same sample as well. This sequence joins TRBV5-6 and TRBJ2-7; D not resolved. Germline V CDR1 and CDR2: SGHDT, YYEEEE. CDR3 length equals 12 residues. V lost 1 base, J lost 4 bases, and 6 bases lay in between. The CDR3 spells CASSLWGYEQYF. CDR3 nucleotides: TGTGCCAGCAGCTTGTGGGGTTACGAGCAGTACTTC.

The J gene is TRBJ2-1, the V gene TRBV10-3; TRBD2 agrees at 9 bases. CDR3 length equals 15 residues. V lost 0 bases, J lost 8 bases, and 5 bases stayed unmatched. The germline gives CDR1 ENHRY, CDR2 SYGVKD. In DNA form, the CDR3 reads TGTGCCATCAGTGAGTCTGCGGGAGGGGTTGATGAGCAGTTCTTC. This codes for CAISESAGGVDEQFF.

The genes are TRBV2 and TRBJ2-1, with a possible D match to TRBD1 (6 bases). The germline gives CDR1 SNHLY, CDR2 FYNNEI. There are 14 residues in the CDR3. V gave up 5 bases and J gave up 6 bases, with 14 bases separating them. CDR3 DNA: TGTGCCAGCAGTTCCCCCGGGACACTCAATGAGCAGTTCTTC. Protein: CASSSPGTLNEQFF.

The gene calls are TRBV7-9 and TRBJ1-2; possible D gene TRBD1, 5 bases. The germline V and J ends were trimmed by 5 bases and 6 bases, with 22 bases remaining between them. The CDR3 covers 16 residues. The V gene's germline CDR1 is SEHNR and CDR2 FQNEAQ (reference sequence). As DNA, the CDR3 is TGTGCCAGCAGCCCCTCCCCCCCAGGGATAGGAGATGGCTACACCTTC. Protein product: CASSPSPPGIGDGYTF.

This clone was observed once. Other DNA sequences in this sample translate to the same CDR3. The chain recombines TRBV27 with TRBJ1-5; possibly TRBD1 for D (6 bases). V lost 2 bases and J 4 bases, leaving 9 bases between the germline ends. Germline loops: CDR1 MNHEY, CDR2 SMNVEV (reference sequence). The CDR3 totals 14 residues. CDR3 loop: CASSLRGANQPQHF. The CDR3 DNA reads TGTGCCAGCAGTTTACGGGGGGCGAATCAGCCCCAGCATTTT.

The DNA for the CDR3 is TGTGCCAGTAGTCCAACACATCTCTACGAGCAGTACTTC. This codes for CASSPTHLYEQYF. This chain uses TRBV19 with TRBJ2-7, with D hard to call. Between the trimmed V and J ends, which lost 5 bases and 3 bases, there was a span of 11 bases. Per germline, CDR1 LNHDA and CDR2 SQIVND (reference sequence). The length of the CDR3 is 13 residues.

This clone was recorded once. The J gene is TRBJ1-2, the V gene TRBV30; D remains ambiguous. This CDR3 is 13 amino acids long. The V gene's germline CDR1 is GTSNPN and CDR2 SVGIG (reference sequence). Trimming removed 0 bases at V and 6 bases at J, with 11 bases between. The CDR3 DNA reads TGTGCCTGGAGTGTTATGGTTCTTGATGGCTACACCTTC. Encoded protein: CAWSVMVLDGYTF.

The chain employs TRBV7-9 and TRBJ1-3; D not resolved. The length of the CDR3 is 18 residues. Germline-derived CDR1 and CDR2 are SEHNR and FQNEAQ (reference sequence). V lost 5 bases to trimming and J lost 0 bases, with 20 bases between them. DNA of the CDR3: TGTGCCAGCAGCCCTCCCGGGATCTCACTCTTCTCTGGAAACACCATATATTTT. Translating gives CASSPPGISLFSGNTIYF.

The CDR3 DNA reads TGTGCCAGCAGAACGGGACAGGGGGCTCGTGAGCAGTTCTTC. Its translation is CASRTGQGAREQFF. The V call is TRBV27, the J call TRBJ2-1, with TRBD1 identical over 12 bases. The junction had 6 bases not matched to a gene; V was cut back by 6 bases and J by 9 bases. Germline V gene data show CDR1 as MNHEY and CDR2 as SMNVEV (reference sequence). The length of the CDR3 is 14 residues.

A single count supports this clone. The chain joins TRBV27 to TRBJ2-3, with D unclear. V dropped 6 bases and J dropped 6 bases, with 13 bases sitting between them. The CDR3 sequence is 13 residues long. Per germline, CDR1 MNHEY and CDR2 SMNVEV (reference sequence). CDR3 loop: CASRYGVADTQYF. CDR3 nucleotides: TGTGCCAGCAGATACGGCGTGGCCGATACGCAGTATTTT.

The V and J genes are TRBV19 and TRBJ1-2; 7 positions match TRBD1. V lost 3 bases and J lost 6; bases outside the gene matches: 16. Germline CDR1 reads LNHDA; CDR2 reads SQIVND (reference sequence). The CDR3 is 17 residues long. CDR3 DNA sequence: TGTGCCAGTAGTATTTCCTATACCGCCCTTACAGGGGATGGCTACACCTTC. Protein product: CASSISYTALTGDGYTF.

This chain connects TRBV5-5 to TRBJ1-2; TRBD1 is a possible D gene (5 bases). Trimming shortened V by 0 bases and J by 4 bases, and 16 bases separated the two germline ends. The CDR3 is 16 amino acids. CDR1 and CDR2 (germline): SGHKS, YYEKEE (reference sequence). CDR3 DNA: TGTGCCAGCAGCTTGGATGGGGAAGAGGGGAGCTATGGCTACACCTTC. Amino acids: CASSLDGEEGSYGYTF.

Note on this clone: In the same sample, other DNA sequences code for this CDR3. This chain joins TRBV19 and TRBJ2-3; D is uncertain. V lost 0 bases and J 5 bases, leaving 6 bases between the germline ends. Germline values: CDR1 LNHDA, CDR2 SQIVND (reference sequence). The CDR3 has 13 amino acids. The CDR3 sequence is CASSIDLEDTQYF. CDR3 coding DNA: TGTGCCAGTAGTATAGACCTAGAAGATACGCAGTATTTT.

The CDR3 DNA reads as TGTGCCAGCAGTTTAGCCTTGGGGGACAGGGTCGACGAGCAGTACTTC. Protein: CASSLALGDRVDEQYF. The V and J genes are TRBV28 and TRBJ2-7, with 9 positions matching TRBD1. The CDR3 consists of 16 residues. Germline trimming cut 2 bases from V and 5 bases from J; bases unmatched to any gene: 10. The germline V gene has CDR1 MDHEN and CDR2 SYDVKM.

V is TRBV27 and J is TRBJ2-7; 11 bases agree with TRBD2. The V segment lost 10 bases and the J segment 7 bases; nucleotides outside the gene matches: 12. The germline V gene has CDR1 MNHEY and CDR2 SMNVEV (reference sequence). The CDR3 is 14 amino acids. The CDR3 sequence: CATRTSGFTGEQYF. As DNA, the CDR3 is TGTGCCACCCGGACTAGCGGGTTCACTGGGGAGCAGTACTTC.

This clone has just one count. The chain recombines TRBV5-4 with TRBJ2-1; D not certain. Looked up from germline, CDR1 is SGHNT and CDR2 is YYREEE (reference sequence). Trimming stripped 4 bases from V and 8 bases from J, with 7 bases between. The CDR3 length is 11 residues. The CDR3 DNA is TGTGCCAGCAGCGCGGATCATGAGCAGTTCTTC. It yields the protein CASSADHEQFF. Full variable domain (remainder filled in from reference TRBV5-4 and TRBJ2-1): ETGVTQSPTHLIKTRGQQVTLRCSSQSGHNTVSWYQQALGQGPQFIFQYYREEENGRGNFPPRFSGLQFPNYSSELNVNALELDDSALYLCASSADHEQFFGPGTRLTVL.

The chain employs TRBV11-2 and TRBJ2-1; no clear D. The V end lost 2 bases, the J end lost 2 bases, and 13 bases lay between the germline ends. In germline, CDR1 is SGHAT, CDR2 FQNNGV. The CDR3 is made up of 16 amino acids. The CDR3 sequence is CASSLRFGSPYNEQFF. CDR3 bases: TGTGCCAGCAGCTTAAGGTTCGGCAGTCCCTACAATGAGCAGTTCTTC.

This clone appeared a single time. This CDR3 reads CASSLFRGGSEAFF. The CDR3 nucleotides read TGTGCCAGCAGTTTATTCCGGGGAGGTAGTGAAGCTTTCTTT. This chain links TRBV27 with TRBJ1-1; no clear D. The germline V gene encodes CDR1 MNHEY and CDR2 SMNVEV (reference sequence). Trimming took off 1 base at V and 7 bases at J, with 13 bases between the two ends. This CDR3 has 14 residues.